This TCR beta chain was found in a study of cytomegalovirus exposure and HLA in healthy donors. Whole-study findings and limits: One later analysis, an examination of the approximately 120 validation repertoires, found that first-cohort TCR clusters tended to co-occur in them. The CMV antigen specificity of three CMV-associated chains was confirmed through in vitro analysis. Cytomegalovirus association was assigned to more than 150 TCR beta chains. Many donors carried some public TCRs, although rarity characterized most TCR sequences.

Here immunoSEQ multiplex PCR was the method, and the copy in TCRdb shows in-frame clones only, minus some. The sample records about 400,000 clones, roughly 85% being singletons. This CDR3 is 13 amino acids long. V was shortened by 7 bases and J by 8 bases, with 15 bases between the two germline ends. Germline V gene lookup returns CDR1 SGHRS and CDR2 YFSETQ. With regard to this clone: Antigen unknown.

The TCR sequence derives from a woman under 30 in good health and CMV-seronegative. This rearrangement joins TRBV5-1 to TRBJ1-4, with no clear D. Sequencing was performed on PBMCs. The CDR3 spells CASGRREGEKLFF. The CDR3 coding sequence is TGCGCCAGCGGGAGGAGAGAAGGGGAAAAACTGTTTTTT.